The next 29 T cell receptor beta chains were all read from a single sample in a study of cytomegalovirus exposure and HLA in healthy donors. PCR employed 60 Vbeta and 13 Jbeta primers. TCRdb's table, derived via immunoSEQ multiplex PCR, lists solely in-frame clones and lacks some. The sample shows about 130,000 clones, and roughly 2% sits with its ten largest clones. The sample consisted of PBMCs. These receptors were taken from a woman aged 55-69 years in good health and CMV-seronegative.

Concerning this clone: The same CDR3 arises from other DNA sequences in this sample as well. CDR3 sequence reads: CASSPGTANTEAFF. CDR3 coding DNA: TGTGCCAGCTCACCAGGGACAGCGAACACTGAAGCTTTCTTT. This chain uses TRBV18 with TRBJ1-1, with 7 positions matching TRBD1. The CDR3 covers 14 residues. After removal of 2 bases from V and 1 base from J, the junction contained 1 base not matched to a gene. Germline V gene data show CDR1 as KGHSH and CDR2 as LQKENI.

The CDR3 loop is CASSTSRGAGVTQYF. Written as DNA, the CDR3 is TGCGCCAGCAGCACCTCCCGGGGGGCCGGTGTGACCCAGTACTTC. The chain has TRBV4-1 and TRBJ2-5, with TRBD2 as a possible D gene (7 bases). The CDR3 is 15 residues long. Trimming cost V 5 bases and J 7 bases, with 20 bases left between them. Germline V gene sequence: CDR1 MGHRA, CDR2 YSYEKL.

The chain has TRBV28 and TRBJ2-5; 9 bases line up with TRBD2. The J call is in doubt because the DNA end fits TRBJ2-7 better. The CDR3 contains 15 residues. Germline V gene sequence: CDR1 MDHEN, CDR2 SYDVKM. This CDR3 reads CASSLAGTGSYEQYF. CDR3 DNA sequence: TGTGCCAGCAGTCTAGCGGGGACCGGCTCCTACGAGCAGTACTTC.

Comments on this clone: One end of the junction does not line up with germline, which may come from a read error. The genes are TRBV7-7 and TRBJ2-7; 12 positions agree with TRBD1. The CDR3 has 14 residues. CDR1 SSHAT and CDR2 FNYEAQ come from the germline V gene (reference sequence). The CDR3 DNA sequence: TGTGCTAGCAGCCCGGGACAGGGGGCGATTGAGCAGTACTTC. Encoded protein: CASSPGQGAIEQYF.

The gene calls are TRBV19 and TRBJ1-1; maybe TRBD1 (5 bases). Trimming took 6 bases from V and 6 from J, leaving 11 bases between them. CDR3 length: 12 residues. Germline V gives CDR1 LNHDA, CDR2 SQIVND (reference sequence). CDR3 sequence reads: CASRRGVSEAFF. CDR3 sequence (DNA): TGTGCCAGTAGACGGGGGGTCTCTGAAGCTTTCTTT.

The chain combines TRBV29-1 with TRBJ1-3; a weak D match, TRBD1 (5 bases). Germline CDR1 reads SQVTM; CDR2 reads ANQGSEA. The CDR3 contains 14 residues. Trimming stripped 3 bases from V and 0 bases from J, with 9 bases between. CDR3 loop: CSVEAGPSGNTIYF. In DNA, the CDR3 is TGCAGCGTTGAGGCAGGGCCCTCTGGAAACACCATATATTTT.

The chain recombines TRBV10-3 with TRBJ1-2; perhaps TRBD1 as D (5 bases). Looked up from germline, CDR1 is ENHRY and CDR2 is SYGVKD. CDR3 length: 15 residues. V lost 1 base and J 3 bases, leaving 12 bases between the germline ends. This chain's CDR3 is CAISELKQGDYGYTF. The CDR3 nucleotides read TGTGCCATCAGTGAGTTAAAGCAGGGTGACTATGGCTACACCTTC.

The chain links TRBV19 to TRBJ2-7, with TRBD1 matching over 7 bases. Germline V gene sequence: CDR1 LNHDA, CDR2 SQIVND (reference sequence). The J segment lost 1 base and the V segment lost 4 bases, leaving 1 base of the junction unmatched. This CDR3 has 13 amino acids. The CDR3: CASSTTGSYEQYF. The CDR3 nucleotides read TGTGCCAGTAGTACGACAGGGTCCTACGAGCAGTACTTC. Looking up the rest from reference TRBV19 and TRBJ2-7 gives the full variable domain: DGGITQSPKYLFRKEGQNVTLSCEQNLNHDAMYWYRQDPGQGLRLIYYSQIVNDFQKGDIAEGYSVSREKKESFPLTVTSAQKNPTAFYLCASSTTGSYEQYFGPGTRLTVT.

This sequence joins TRBV4-1 and TRBJ1-1; the match to TRBD1 covers 7 bases. The V gene's germline CDR1 is MGHRA and CDR2 YSYEKL. V dropped 2 bases and J dropped 0; count of bases not matched to a gene: 9. This CDR3 has 17 amino acids. This chain's CDR3 is CASSQTGTETLNTEAFF. The CDR3 bases are TGCGCCAGCAGCCAAACCGGGACAGAGACCCTGAACACTGAAGCTTTCTTT.

The V call is TRBV6-4, the J call TRBJ2-5, with 9 bases matching TRBD2. This CDR3 has 15 residues. V shed 3 bases, J shed 5 bases, and the junction held 7 bases outside the gene matches. Germline V gives CDR1 MRHNA, CDR2 SNTAGT. CDR3 DNA sequence: TGTGCCAGCAGTGAGAGAGCGGGAGGCGGGGAGACCCAGTACTTC. The encoded protein is CASSERAGGGETQYF.

V is TRBV9 and J is TRBJ2-2; 11 bases align to TRBD2. CDR1 and CDR2 from the germline V gene are SGDLS and YYNGEE. The ends lost 1 base at V and 5 bases at J; junction bases unmatched: 1. The CDR3 spans 15 residues. The CDR3 DNA sequence: TGTGCCAGCAGCGTATTAGCGGGGGGGACCGGGGAGCTGTTTTTT. Translating it yields CASSVLAGGTGELFF.

The gene calls are TRBV6-5 and TRBJ2-3, with 9 bases identical to TRBD2. V gave up 5 bases and J gave up 9 bases; unmatched junction bases: 6. The CDR3 consists of 13 residues. Germline V gene sequence: CDR1 MNHEY, CDR2 SVGAGI. CDR3 nucleotides: TGTGCCAGCAGTGTCGGAGCGGGGGGAACGCAGTATTTT. Its protein is CASSVGAGGTQYF.

The chain recombines TRBV4-2 with TRBJ2-7; D perhaps matches TRBD2 (5 bases). The V and J ends lost 0 bases and 3 bases respectively, with 9 bases between them. In germline, CDR1 is LGHNA, CDR2 YNFKEQ. This CDR3 spans 14 amino acids. The CDR3 reads CASSQERTLYEQYF. CDR3 DNA: TGTGCCAGCAGCCAAGAACGGACTCTCTACGAGCAGTACTTC.

The V call is TRBV19, the J call TRBJ1-1, with D uncertain. The length of the CDR3 is 13 residues. Germline CDR1 reads LNHDA; CDR2 reads SQIVND (reference sequence). Trimming took off 3 bases at V and 1 base at J, with 6 bases between the two ends. The CDR3 sequence: CASSMARNTEAFF. The CDR3 DNA follows: TGTGCCAGTAGTATGGCACGGAACACTGAAGCTTTCTTT.

The CDR3 sequence: CASRRTGASYEQYF. In DNA, the CDR3 is TGTGCCAGCAGGAGGACAGGGGCCTCCTACGAGCAGTACTTC. This chain uses TRBV2 with TRBJ2-7; 9 bases are shared with TRBD1. The junction had 3 bases not matched to a gene; V was cut back by 6 bases and J by 0 bases. Looked up from germline, CDR1 is SNHLY and CDR2 is FYNNEI. This CDR3 spans 14 amino acids.

The gene calls are TRBV5-6 and TRBJ2-7, with 8 bases fitting TRBD1. The CDR3 is made up of 14 amino acids. V shed 3 bases, J shed 3 bases, and the junction held 5 bases outside the gene matches. From germline, CDR1 is SGHDT and CDR2 YYEEEE. The CDR3 sequence is CASSYRDRYYEQYF. The CDR3 nucleotides are TGTGCCAGCAGCTATAGGGACAGGTACTACGAGCAGTACTTC.

This sequence joins TRBV2 and TRBJ1-1, with a weak D call TRBD1 (5 bases). Germline V lookup: CDR1 SNHLY, CDR2 FYNNEI. The CDR3 is made up of 16 amino acids. Trimming cost V 10 bases and J 0 bases, with 21 bases left between them. CDR3 sequence: CATSAEKGSMNTEAFF. The CDR3 bases are TGTGCCACCTCCGCGGAGAAGGGGTCCATGAACACTGAAGCTTTCTTT. The full variable domain, with the rest looked up from reference TRBV2 and TRBJ1-1, is EPEVTQTPSHQVTQMGQEVILRCVPISNHLYFYWYRQILGQKVEFLVSFYNNEISEKSEIFDDQFSVERPDGSNFTLKIRSTKLEDSAMYFCATSAEKGSMNTEAFFGQGTRLTVV.

The chain recombines TRBV28 with TRBJ2-2; D might be TRBD2 (5 bases). The CDR3 totals 17 residues. The V gene's germline CDR1 is MDHEN and CDR2 SYDVKM. The ends were cut back, 3 bases at V and 1 base at J, with 15 bases in the middle. CDR3 nucleotides: TGTGCCAGCAGTTTTTTCGGGAAACGAAGGAACACCGGGGAGCTGTTTTTT. Encoded protein: CASSFFGKRRNTGELFF.

V usage is TRBV27 and J usage is TRBJ2-7, with 7 bases fitting TRBD2. This CDR3 has 15 residues. With V trimmed by 0 bases and J by 4 bases, 6 bases remained unmatched. CDR1 and CDR2 from the germline V gene are MNHEY and SMNVEV (reference sequence). CDR3 loop: CASSLSSVGGYEQYF. The DNA for the CDR3 is TGTGCCAGCAGTTTATCGAGCGTGGGGGGGTACGAGCAGTACTTC.

The V and J genes are TRBV2 and TRBJ2-7; TRBD1 is a possible D gene (6 bases). V lost 7 bases and J 5 bases, leaving 21 bases between the germline ends. From germline, CDR1 is SNHLY and CDR2 FYNNEI. CDR3 length: 15 amino acids. As DNA, the CDR3 is TGTGCCAGCACAGTTGAACAGGGTGTGTTGAACGAGCAGTACTTC. Residues: CASTVEQGVLNEQYF.

DNA for the CDR3: TGTGCCAGCAGTCTCAGGGTAAACTATGGCTACACCTTC. Protein product: CASSLRVNYGYTF. The J gene is TRBJ1-2, the V gene TRBV2; the D gene is possibly TRBD1 (5 bases). This CDR3 region has 13 residues. The germline gives CDR1 SNHLY, CDR2 FYNNEI. V was pared by 5 bases and J by 2 bases, with 9 bases between.

The chain carries TRBV14 and TRBJ2-7; the D gene is possibly TRBD2 (6 bases). V lost 1 base to trimming and J lost 11 bases, with 12 bases between them. Per the germline V gene, CDR1 is SGHDN and CDR2 is FVKESK. The CDR3 length is 12 residues. As DNA, the CDR3 is TGTGCCAGCAGCCAAGGGAGGGCAGGGAAGTACTTC. Translating gives CASSQGRAGKYF.

The V and J genes are TRBV7-9 and TRBJ2-2; D is unresolved. V was clipped by 1 base and J by 4 bases, with 10 bases between them. CDR3 length: 15 residues. The germline V gene encodes CDR1 SEHNR and CDR2 FQNEAQ (reference sequence). For the CDR3, the DNA is TGTGCCAGCAGCTTAGGTTTGGCATTCACCGGGGAGCTGTTTTTT. It encodes CASSLGLAFTGELFF.

The genes are TRBV6-5 and TRBJ2-3, with D hard to call. In germline, CDR1 is MNHEY, CDR2 SVGAGI. V was clipped by 2 bases and J by 7 bases, with 10 bases between them. This CDR3 comprises 13 residues. This CDR3 reads CASSYGPQNTQYF. The CDR3 DNA is TGTGCCAGCAGTTACGGTCCCCAGAATACGCAGTATTTT.

This chain uses TRBV10-3 with TRBJ1-1; D might be TRBD1 (5 bases). Trimming shortened V by 10 bases and J by 3 bases, and 18 bases separated the two germline ends. There are 14 residues in the CDR3. Per the germline V gene, CDR1 is ENHRY and CDR2 is SYGVKD. The CDR3: CATGGVLRDTEAFF. CDR3 coding DNA: TGTGCCACCGGGGGGGTGTTAAGGGACACTGAAGCTTTCTTT.

The V gene is TRBV19, the J gene TRBJ1-5; 7 positions agree with TRBD1. With 1 base clipped from V and 0 bases from J, the junction kept 6 bases outside the gene matches. The germline gives CDR1 LNHDA, CDR2 SQIVND (reference sequence). This CDR3 comprises 17 residues. The CDR3 is CASSIVRGASSNQPQHF. In nucleotides, the CDR3 is TGTGCCAGTAGTATAGTCAGGGGGGCTTCTAGCAATCAGCCCCAGCATTTT.

The chain links TRBV6-1 to TRBJ1-6; D remains ambiguous. The V end was cut by 2 bases, the J end by 9 bases, with 14 bases between. CDR1 and CDR2 (germline): MNHNS, SASEGT. The CDR3 covers 15 residues. This CDR3 reads CASSETLPVRSPLHF. The CDR3 DNA is TGTGCCAGCAGTGAAACTCTGCCGGTTCGTTCACCCCTCCACTTT.

The J gene is TRBJ2-7, the V gene TRBV5-1; 7 nucleotides match TRBD2. CDR3 size: 16 residues. CDR1 SGHRS and CDR2 YFSETQ come from the germline V gene. After removal of 6 bases from V and 3 bases from J, the junction contained 15 bases not matched to a gene. CDR3 sequence: CASKGSREREGYEQYF. For the CDR3, the DNA is TGCGCCAGCAAAGGTTCTCGGGAGCGGGAAGGCTACGAGCAGTACTTC.

The V gene is TRBV5-1, the J gene TRBJ2-7; 8 bases line up with TRBD1. The CDR3 is 15 residues long. Germline CDR1 reads SGHRS; CDR2 reads YFSETQ. J gave up 5 bases and V 4 bases, and 11 bases lay outside the gene matches. As DNA, the CDR3 is TGCGCCAGCAGCGGAAAAACACAGGGGGGTGACGAGCAGTACTTC. Translated: CASSGKTQGGDEQYF.